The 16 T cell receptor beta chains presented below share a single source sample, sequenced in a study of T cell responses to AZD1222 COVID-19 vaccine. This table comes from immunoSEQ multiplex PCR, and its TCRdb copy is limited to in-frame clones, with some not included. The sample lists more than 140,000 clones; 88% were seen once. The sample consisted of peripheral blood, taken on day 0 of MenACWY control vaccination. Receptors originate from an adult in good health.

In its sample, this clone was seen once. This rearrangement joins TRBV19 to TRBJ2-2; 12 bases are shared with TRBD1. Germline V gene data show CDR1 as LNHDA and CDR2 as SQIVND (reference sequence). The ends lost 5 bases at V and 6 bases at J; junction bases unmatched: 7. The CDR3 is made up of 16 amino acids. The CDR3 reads CASSDWDRGLAGELFF. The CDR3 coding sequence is TGTGCCAGTAGTGACTGGGACAGGGGGCTGGCCGGGGAGCTGTTTTTT.

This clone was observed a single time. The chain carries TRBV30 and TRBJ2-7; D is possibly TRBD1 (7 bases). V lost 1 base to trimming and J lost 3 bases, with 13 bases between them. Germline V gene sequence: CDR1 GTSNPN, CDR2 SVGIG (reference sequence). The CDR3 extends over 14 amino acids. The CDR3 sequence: CAWSGAGGYYEQYF. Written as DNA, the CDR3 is TGTGCCTGGAGTGGGGCAGGGGGGTACTACGAGCAGTACTTC.

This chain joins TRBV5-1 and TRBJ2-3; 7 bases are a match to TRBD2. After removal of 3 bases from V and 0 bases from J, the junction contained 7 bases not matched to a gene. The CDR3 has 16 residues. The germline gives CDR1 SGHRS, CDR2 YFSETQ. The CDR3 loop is CASSSRLASSTDTQYF. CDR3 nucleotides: TGCGCCAGCAGCTCTAGACTAGCCTCTAGCACAGATACGCAGTATTTT.

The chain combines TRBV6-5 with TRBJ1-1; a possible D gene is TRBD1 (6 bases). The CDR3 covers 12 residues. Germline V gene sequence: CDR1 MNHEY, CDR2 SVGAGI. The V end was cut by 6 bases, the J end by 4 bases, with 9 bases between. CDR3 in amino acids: CASSRGPTEAFF. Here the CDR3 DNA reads TGTGCCAGCAGCAGGGGCCCCACTGAAGCTTTCTTT.

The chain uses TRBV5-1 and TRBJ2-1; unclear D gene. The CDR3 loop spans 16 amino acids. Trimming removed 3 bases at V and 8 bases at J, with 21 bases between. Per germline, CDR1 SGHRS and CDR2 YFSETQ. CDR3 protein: CASSSAPQLLSDEQFF. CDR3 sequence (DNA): TGCGCCAGCAGCTCGGCCCCACAGCTTCTGAGCGATGAGCAGTTCTTC.

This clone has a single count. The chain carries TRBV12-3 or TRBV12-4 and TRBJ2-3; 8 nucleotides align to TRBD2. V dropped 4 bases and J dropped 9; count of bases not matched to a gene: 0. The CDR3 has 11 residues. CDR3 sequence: CASSSSGTQYF. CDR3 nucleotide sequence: TGTGCCAGCAGTTCTAGCGGGACGCAGTATTTT.

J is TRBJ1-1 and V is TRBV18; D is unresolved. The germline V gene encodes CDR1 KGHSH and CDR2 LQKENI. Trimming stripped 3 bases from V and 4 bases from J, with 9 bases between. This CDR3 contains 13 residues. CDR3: CASSPFDGTEAFF. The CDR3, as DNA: TGTGCCAGCTCACCGTTTGACGGCACTGAAGCTTTCTTT.

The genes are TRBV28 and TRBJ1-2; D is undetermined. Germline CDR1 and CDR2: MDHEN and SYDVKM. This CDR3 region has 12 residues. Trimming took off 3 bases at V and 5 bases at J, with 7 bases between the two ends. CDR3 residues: CASSLRVYGYTF. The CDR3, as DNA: TGTGCCAGCAGTTTGCGGGTTTATGGCTACACCTTC.

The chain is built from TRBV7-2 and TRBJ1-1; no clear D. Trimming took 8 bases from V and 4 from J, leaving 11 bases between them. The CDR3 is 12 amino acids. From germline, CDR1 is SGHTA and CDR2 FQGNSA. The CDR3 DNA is TGTGCCAGCGGGATGTCGGGCACTGAAGCTTTCTTT. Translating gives CASGMSGTEAFF.

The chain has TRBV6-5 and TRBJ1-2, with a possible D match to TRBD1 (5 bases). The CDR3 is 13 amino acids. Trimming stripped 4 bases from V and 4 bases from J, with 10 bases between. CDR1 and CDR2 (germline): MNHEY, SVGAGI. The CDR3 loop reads CASSSQGVYGYTF. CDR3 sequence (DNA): TGTGCCAGCAGTTCCCAGGGAGTCTATGGCTACACCTTC.

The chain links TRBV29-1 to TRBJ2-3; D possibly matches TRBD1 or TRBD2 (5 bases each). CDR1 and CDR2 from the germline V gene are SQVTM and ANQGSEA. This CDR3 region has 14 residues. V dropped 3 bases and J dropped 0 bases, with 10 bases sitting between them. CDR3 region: CSVEDWDSTDTQYF. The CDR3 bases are TGCAGCGTTGAGGATTGGGACAGCACAGATACGCAGTATTTT.

The CDR3 loop reads CASSRGSEETQYF. Written as DNA, the CDR3 is TGTGCCAGCAGCCGGGGGAGTGAAGAGACCCAGTACTTC. The chain has TRBV11-3 and TRBJ2-5, with D perhaps TRBD2 (6 bases). This CDR3 has 13 amino acids. In germline, CDR1 is SGHNT, CDR2 YENEEA. With 5 bases removed from V and 3 bases from J, the gap between germline ends came to 10 bases.

CDR3 nucleotide sequence: TGCGCCAGCAGCTTGGAACAGGGACAAGAAAAACTGTTTTTT. This sequence encodes CASSLEQGQEKLFF. This chain joins TRBV5-1 and TRBJ1-4; a possible D gene is TRBD1 (6 bases). Trimming stripped 0 bases from V and 8 bases from J, with 11 bases between. CDR3 length: 14 amino acids. Germline-derived CDR1 and CDR2 are SGHRS and YFSETQ.

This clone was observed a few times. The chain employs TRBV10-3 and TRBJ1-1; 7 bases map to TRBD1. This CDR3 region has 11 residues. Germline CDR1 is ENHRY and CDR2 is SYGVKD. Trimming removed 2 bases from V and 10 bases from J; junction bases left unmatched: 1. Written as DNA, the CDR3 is TGTGCCATCAGTGAGCAGGGGGGAGCTTTCTTT. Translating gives CAISEQGGAFF.

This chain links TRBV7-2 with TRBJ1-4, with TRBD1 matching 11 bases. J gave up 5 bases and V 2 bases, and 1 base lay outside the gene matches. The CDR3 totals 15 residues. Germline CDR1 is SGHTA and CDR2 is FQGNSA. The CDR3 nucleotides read TGTGCCAGCAGCTTACGGGACAGGGGGAATGAAAAACTGTTTTTT. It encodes CASSLRDRGNEKLFF.

CDR3 in DNA: TGCAGCGTTAATACCCGGGACAGCTCCTACGAGCAGTACTTC. Translating it yields CSVNTRDSSYEQYF. The rearrangement links TRBV29-1 to TRBJ2-7; 7 nucleotides agree with TRBD1. The V gene's germline CDR1 is SQVTM and CDR2 ANQGSEA. The V and J ends lost 5 bases and 0 bases, in that order; junction bases with no gene match: 7. CDR3 size: 14 residues.